Listed below are T cell receptor beta chains from one sample, sequenced in a study of beta chain features in type 1 diabetes. Generated by immunoSEQ multiplex PCR, the TCRdb table keeps only in-frame clones and is missing some. The table includes 110,000 to 150,000 clones, less than 10% detected once. Source material: central memory CD4+ T cells from blood. The source is a woman in her thirties or forties in good health. Both conserved end residues are part of each CDR3. A D gene is named only where the DNA matches it firmly. Clone size appears in some rows only: once, few, many, or a class for an expanded clone.

d_gene: TRBD1
v_gene: TRBV11-2
j_gene: TRBJ2-7
abundance: few
CDR3aa: CASRAPGQVSYEQYF
CDR3nt: TGTGCCAGCAGGGCCCCGGGACAGGTCTCCTACGAGCAGTACTTC

d_gene: NA
v_gene: TRBV18
j_gene: TRBJ1-5
abundance: few
CDR3aa: CAATTDGNQPQHF
CDR3nt: TGTGCCGCTACTACGGATGGTAATCAGCCCCAGCATTTT

d_gene: TRBD1
v_gene: TRBV5-1
j_gene: TRBJ2-1
abundance: NA
CDR3aa: CASSLAGTGDDEQFF
CDR3nt: TGCGCCAGCAGCTTGGCGGGGACAGGGGACGATGAGCAGTTCTTC

d_gene: TRBD1
v_gene: TRBV15
j_gene: TRBJ2-7
abundance: few
CDR3aa: CATSRDSGTGSYEQYF
CDR3nt: TGTGCCACCAGCAGAGATTCGGGGACAGGCTCCTACGAGCAGTACTTC

d_gene: NA
v_gene: TRBV10-3
j_gene: TRBJ2-1
abundance: NA
CDR3aa: CAISFVGQYNEQFF
CDR3nt: TGTGCCATCAGTTTCGTGGGGCAATACAATGAGCAGTTCTTC

d_gene: NA
v_gene: TRBV5-5
j_gene: TRBJ2-1
abundance: NA
CDR3aa: CASSPGLNNEQFF
CDR3nt: TGTGCCAGCAGCCCTGGACTCAACAATGAGCAGTTCTTC

d_gene: NA
v_gene: TRBV15
j_gene: TRBJ2-3
abundance: many
CDR3aa: CATSRPGVSTDTQYF
CDR3nt: TGTGCCACCAGCCGACCAGGGGTCAGCACAGATACGCAGTATTTT

d_gene: NA
v_gene: TRBV7-2
j_gene: TRBJ2-3
abundance: NA
CDR3aa: CASSLGPQDTQYF
CDR3nt: TGTGCCAGCAGCTTAGGTCCCCAGGATACGCAGTATTTT

d_gene: TRBD1
v_gene: TRBV10-3
j_gene: TRBJ2-2
abundance: few
CDR3aa: CAITTGGSTGELFF
CDR3nt: TGTGCCATAACGACAGGGGGTAGCACCGGGGAGCTGTTTTTT

d_gene: TRBD2
v_gene: TRBV19
j_gene: TRBJ2-7
abundance: NA
CDR3aa: CASTWTSGAYEQYF
CDR3nt: TGTGCCAGTACCTGGACTAGCGGGGCCTACGAGCAGTACTTC

d_gene: NA
v_gene: TRBV2
j_gene: TRBJ1-3
abundance: few
CDR3aa: CASTTWGEGSRNTIYF
CDR3nt: TGTGCCAGCACCACTTGGGGTGAGGGCTCCCGAAACACCATATATTTT

d_gene: TRBD2
v_gene: TRBV4-3
j_gene: TRBJ2-3
abundance: many
CDR3aa: CASSATGTPGGTQYF
CDR3nt: TGCGCCAGCAGCGCTACCGGGACCCCGGGGGGTACGCAGTATTTT

d_gene: TRBD1
v_gene: TRBV9
j_gene: TRBJ2-5
abundance: NA
CDR3aa: CASGTAPSPIETQYF
CDR3nt: TGTGCCAGCGGGACAGCGCCTTCCCCCATTGAGACCCAGTACTTC

d_gene: TRBD1
v_gene: TRBV5-4
j_gene: TRBJ2-3
abundance: few
CDR3aa: CASRQSGTGAWYF
CDR3nt: TGTGCCAGCAGGCAGTCCGGGACAGGGGCCTGGTATTTT

d_gene: NA
v_gene: TRBV15
j_gene: TRBJ1-2
abundance: few
CDR3aa: CATSRTGNSGGYTF
CDR3nt: TGTGCCACCAGCAGGACAGGTAACAGTGGTGGCTACACCTTC

d_gene: NA
v_gene: TRBV11-2
j_gene: TRBJ1-4
abundance: few
CDR3aa: CASSRGSGSNEKLFF
CDR3nt: TGTGCCAGCAGCAGGGGGTCGGGGTCAAATGAAAAACTGTTTTTT

d_gene: NA
v_gene: TRBV6-5
j_gene: TRBJ2-1
abundance: few
CDR3aa: CASSYSLQGSYNEQFF
CDR3nt: TGTGCCAGCAGTTACTCGCTTCAGGGGTCCTACAATGAGCAGTTCTTC

d_gene: NA
v_gene: TRBV5-4
j_gene: TRBJ2-7
abundance: NA
CDR3aa: CASSSPRRGHEQYF
CDR3nt: TGTGCCAGCAGCTCCCCAAGGCGGGGTCACGAGCAGTACTTC

d_gene: NA
v_gene: TRBV19
j_gene: TRBJ1-2
abundance: few
CDR3aa: CASNDLDRSYGYTF
CDR3nt: TGTGCCAGTAATGACCTGGACAGAAGCTATGGCTACACCTTC

d_gene: NA
v_gene: TRBV6-5
j_gene: TRBJ1-1
abundance: few
CDR3aa: CASSLISLNTEAFF
CDR3nt: TGTGCCAGCAGCCTAATTAGTCTGAACACTGAAGCTTTCTTT

d_gene: TRBD1
v_gene: TRBV9
j_gene: TRBJ2-7
abundance: many
CDR3aa: CASSVDPGQGAHEQYF
CDR3nt: TGTGCCAGCAGCGTAGACCCGGGACAGGGGGCCCACGAGCAGTACTTC

d_gene: TRBD2
v_gene: TRBV7-2
j_gene: TRBJ2-5
abundance: NA
CDR3aa: CASSLGTQRGGLETQYF
CDR3nt: TGTGCCAGCAGCTTAGGGACCCAGCGGGGGGGCCTCGAGACCCAGTACTTC

d_gene: NA
v_gene: TRBV29-1
j_gene: TRBJ1-2
abundance: few
CDR3aa: CSGQINYGYTF
CDR3nt: TGCAGTGGACAGATTAACTATGGCTACACCTTC

d_gene: NA
v_gene: TRBV29-1
j_gene: TRBJ1-1
abundance: NA
CDR3aa: CRAGEETEAFF
CDR3nt: TGCCGAGCCGGGGAAGAAACTGAAGCTTTCTTT

d_gene: NA
v_gene: TRBV7-8
j_gene: TRBJ2-1
abundance: many
CDR3aa: CASSLALAPGEQFF
CDR3nt: TGTGCCAGCAGCTTAGCCCTGGCTCCGGGTGAGCAGTTCTTC

d_gene: TRBD1
v_gene: TRBV7-2
j_gene: TRBJ2-4
abundance: NA
CDR3aa: CASSPFPGTGGGDIQYF
CDR3nt: TGTGCCAGCAGCCCCTTTCCCGGGACAGGGGGCGGTGACATTCAGTACTTC

d_gene: TRBD1
v_gene: TRBV7-6
j_gene: TRBJ2-7
abundance: few
CDR3aa: CASSLAATGYEQYF
CDR3nt: TGTGCCAGCAGCTTAGCTGCGACAGGGTACGAGCAGTACTTC

d_gene: TRBD2
v_gene: TRBV4-1
j_gene: TRBJ2-1
abundance: NA
CDR3aa: CASSLASGVFEQFF
CDR3nt: TGCGCCAGCAGCCTTGCTAGCGGGGTTTTTGAGCAGTTCTTC

d_gene: NA
v_gene: TRBV5-4
j_gene: TRBJ2-1
abundance: NA
CDR3aa: CASSTGVGGQGGYNEQFF
CDR3nt: TGTGCCAGCAGCACTGGAGTTGGTGGGCAAGGAGGCTACAATGAGCAGTTCTTC